Described below is a single T cell receptor (beta chain) sequence and its context. Antigen unknown. This sample was taken from a study of T cell responses to AZD1222 COVID-19 vaccine. The CDR3 has 12 residues. The germline V and J ends were trimmed by 6 bases and 4 bases, with 6 bases remaining between them. The germline CDR1 and CDR2 sequences are KGHDR and SFDVKD. Profiling relied on immunoSEQ multiplex PCR, and the TCRdb table lists in-frame clones only, not all of them. The data contain 140,000 to 150,000 clones, about 93% of them singletons. Findings of the study overall: CD4 TCRs covered the whole spike, strongest at regions 160-218 and 743-854.

This chain links TRBV24-1 with TRBJ2-1; unclear D gene. The sequencing used peripheral blood, collected on day 0 of MenACWY control vaccination. The receptor comes from an adult in good health. For the CDR3, the DNA is TGTGCCACCAGTAGCAATTACAATGAGCAGTTCTTC. Residues: CATSSNYNEQFF.